This T cell receptor (beta chain) is drawn from a study of blood T cell repertoires in COVID-19. Across the study: Samples of COVID-19 (acute and convalescent) were obtained from the United States, Italy and Spain.

Data came from immunoSEQ multiplex PCR; TCRdb stores just in-frame clones and leaves some out. The profile shows roughly 92,000 clones, around 91% of them singletons. The V segment lost 5 bases and the J segment 2 bases; nucleotides outside the gene matches: 6. The CDR3 is made up of 15 amino acids. CDR1 and CDR2 from the germline V gene are MNHEY and SMNVEV (reference sequence). The source of this sequence is a woman older than 75 with active or convalescent COVID-19. The chain is built from TRBV27 and TRBJ1-5; 7 bases are a match to TRBD1. The sample was peripheral blood. Here the CDR3 DNA reads TGTGCCAGCAGTACCCCTGGACAGGGCAATCAGCCCCAGCATTTT. It yields the protein CASSTPGQGNQPQHF.